This T cell receptor (beta chain) was sequenced in a study of post-analysis software for immune sequencing data. Study-wide results and limits: The five TRBV segments detected at higher frequency in patients than in controls included TRBV5-6, TRBV5-1 and TRBV20-1. Significantly lower normalized Chao1 diversity was found in patients with multiple sclerosis relative to controls.

This clonotype was picked up a small number of times. What it binds is unknown. Unique molecular identifiers were carried by the TCR beta cDNA libraries. TCRdb ran MiXCR on the PCR reads and lists one entry per CDR3 protein. The sample consists of about 560,000 distinct CDR3 sequences, about 44% of them appearing once. The CDR3 runs 17 residues. V was trimmed by 0 bases and J by 2 bases, leaving 15 bases between them. Germline CDR1 reads MNHEY; CDR2 reads SMNVEV (reference sequence). The sequence came from a girl aged 10 to 17 with multiple sclerosis. The sample was blood. V is TRBV27 and J is TRBJ2-3; the D gene is possibly TRBD1 (5 bases). CDR3 nucleotide sequence: TGTGCCAGCAGTTTATCGTATGGCAGGGCGATCACAGATACGCAGTATTTT. It codes for CASSLSYGRAITDTQYF.